Listed below are T cell receptor beta chains from one sample, sequenced in a study of read filtering for tumor transcriptome and immune sequencing. TCRdb passed the reads through MiXCR, listing each CDR3 protein once. The table shows about 57,000 distinct CDR3 sequences, with 20% to 25% occurring only once. Source material: a population of CD138-negative cells sorted from bone marrow. The receptors shown here come from a donor aged 40 or over with multiple myeloma. Each CDR3 is given with its conserved first and last residue. D genes are given only for firm matches. Only some rows state a clone size, as once, few, many or a class for expanded clones.

D: .; J: TRBJ1-4; V: TRBV29-1; size: .; CDR3: CSVVEIIGEKLFF; DNA: TGCAGCGTTGTTGAGATCATTGGTGAAAAACTGTTTTTT
D: TRBD1; J: TRBJ1-4; V: TRBV5-1; size: many; CDR3: CASSLEGQGAEEKLFF; DNA: TGCGCCAGCAGCTTGGAAGGACAGGGGGCAGAGGAAAAACTGTTTTTT
D: TRBD2; J: TRBJ2-5; V: TRBV29-1; size: many; CDR3: CSVGGGAGANTRTQYF; DNA: TGCAGCGTTGGAGGTGGAGCGGGAGCAAACACAAGGACCCAGTACTTC
D: TRBD1; J: TRBJ2-5; V: TRBV10-3; size: many; CDR3: CAISEGDRGWETQYF; DNA: TGTGCCATCAGTGAGGGAGACAGGGGGTGGGAGACCCAGTACTTC
D: .; J: TRBJ2-1; V: TRBV12-3/TRBV12-4; size: .; CDR3: CASSFIQAGNEQLF; DNA: TGTGCCAGCAGTTTCATACAGGCGGGCAATGAGCAGCTCTTC
D: TRBD1; J: TRBJ2-3; V: TRBV2; size: few; CDR3: CASSTQGVGTDTQYF; DNA: TGTGCCAGCAGCACACAGGGGGTCGGCACAGATACGCAGTATTTT
D: .; J: TRBJ2-1; V: TRBV28; size: many; CDR3: CASSFQGRNEQFF; DNA: TGTGCCAGCAGTTTCCAGGGGCGCAATGAGCAGTTCTTC
D: .; J: TRBJ2-5; V: TRBV4-1; size: many; CDR3: CASSLERGGPETQYF; DNA: TGCGCCAGCAGCCTCGAGAGGGGGGGCCCCGAGACCCAGTACTTC
D: TRBD2; J: TRBJ2-7; V: TRBV5-1; size: many; CDR3: CASSPSLADGSEQYF; DNA: TGCGCCAGCAGCCCCAGTCTAGCGGACGGCTCCGAGCAGTACTTC
D: .; J: TRBJ2-1; V: TRBV2; size: once; CDR3: CASRHLQVHEQFF; DNA: TGTGCCAGCAGGCATTTACAGGTCCATGAGCAGTTCTTC
D: .; J: TRBJ1-5; V: TRBV5-1; size: few; CDR3: CASSLGVGSNQPQHF; DNA: TGCGCCAGCAGCTTGGGGGTGGGTAGCAATCAGCCCCAGCATTTT
D: TRBD1; J: TRBJ2-3; V: TRBV2; size: few; CDR3: CASRPSRGTGRTDTQYF; DNA: TGTGCCAGCCGCCCTAGCCGGGGGACAGGCCGCACAGATACGCAGTATTTT
D: .; J: TRBJ1-1; V: TRBV19; size: few; CDR3: CASSNRNTEAFF; DNA: TGTGCCAGTAGTAACAGGAACACTGAAGCTTTCTTT
D: TRBD1; J: TRBJ1-1; V: TRBV20-1; size: few; CDR3: CGAGQGDTEAFF; DNA: TGCGGTGCCGGACAGGGGGACACTGAGGCTTTCTTT
D: TRBD2; J: TRBJ2-1; V: TRBV7-9; size: many; CDR3: CASSPGASGPSSYNEQFF; DNA: TGTGCCAGCAGCCCCGGTGCTAGCGGGCCGAGCTCCTACAATGAGCAGTTCTTC
D: TRBD1; J: TRBJ2-7; V: TRBV2; size: few; CDR3: CASSPRTGRSYEQYF; DNA: TGTGCCAGCAGTCCGAGGACAGGCCGCTCCTACGAGCAGTACTTC
D: .; J: TRBJ1-5; V: TRBV10-2; size: .; CDR3: CASSERNSNQPQHF; DNA: TGCGCCAGCAGTGAGCGTAATAGCAATCAGCCCCAGCATTTT
D: TRBD2; J: TRBJ2-1; V: TRBV7-9; size: .; CDR3: CASSLTSGIYNGQLF; DNA: TGTGCCAGCAGCCTGACTAGCGGTATCTACAATGGGCAGCTCTTC
D: .; J: TRBJ1-5; V: TRBV2; size: many; CDR3: CASSTQGVDQPQHF; DNA: TGTGCCAGCAGTACTCAGGGTGTCGATCAGCCCCAGCATTTT
D: TRBD1; J: TRBJ1-4; V: TRBV6-2/TRBV6-3; size: .; CDR3: CASSYASRGQKKLFF; DNA: TGTGCCAGCAGTTACGCCAGCAGGGGGCAGAAGAAACTGTTTTTT
D: .; J: TRBJ1-1; V: TRBV6-1; size: many; CDR3: CASSIMNTEAFF; DNA: TGTGCCAGCAGCATCATGAACACTGAAGCTTTCTTT
D: TRBD1; J: TRBJ1-1; V: TRBV7-8; size: few; CDR3: CASSPSPGQGYTEAFF; DNA: TGTGCCAGCAGCCCCAGTCCGGGACAGGGGTACACTGAAGCTTTCTTT
D: TRBD1; J: TRBJ2-1; V: TRBV6-5; size: many; CDR3: CASSLGQGDWWDEQFF; DNA: TGTGCCAGCAGTTTGGGACAGGGGGACTGGTGGGATGAGCAGTTCTTC
D: .; J: TRBJ1-1; V: TRBV4-2; size: many; CDR3: CASSQVTMNTEAFF; DNA: TGTGCCAGCAGCCAAGTTACGATGAACACTGAAGCTTTCTTT
D: .; J: TRBJ2-7; V: TRBV7-9; size: .; CDR3: CASSLGRRSEQYF; DNA: TGTGCCAGCAGCTTAGGCCGTCGTTCCGAGCAGTACTTC
D: .; J: TRBJ2-3; V: TRBV29-1; size: .; CDR3: CSVEGPDTQYF; DNA: TGCAGCGTTGAGGGCCCGGATACGCAGTATTTT
D: .; J: TRBJ2-1; V: TRBV29-1; size: many; CDR3: CSVRPNTYNEQFF; DNA: TGCAGCGTTCGGCCGAACACCTACAATGAGCAGTTCTTC
D: TRBD2; J: TRBJ2-7; V: TRBV20-1; size: many; CDR3: CSARDASGGYEQYF; DNA: TGCAGTGCTAGAGATGCGAGCGGGGGCTACGAGCAGTACTTC
D: .; J: TRBJ2-3; V: TRBV9; size: many; CDR3: CASSVDGGGSEYF; DNA: TGTGCCAGCAGCGTAGATGGCGGTGGGAGTGAGTATTTT
D: TRBD1; J: TRBJ1-5; V: TRBV10-3; size: .; CDR3: CASGTAESNHPQHF; DNA: TGTGCCAGCGGGACAGCTGAGAGCAATCATCCCCAGCATTTT
D: .; J: TRBJ2-1; V: TRBV11-2; size: many; CDR3: CASSSLTGRSYNEQFF; DNA: TGTGCCAGCAGCTCCCTAACAGGGCGCTCCTACAATGAGCAGTTCTTC
D: .; J: TRBJ1-2; V: TRBV3-1; size: many; CDR3: CASSPYNEGEGGYTF; DNA: TGTGCCAGCAGCCCCTACAACGAGGGGGAAGGAGGCTACACCTTC
D: .; J: TRBJ2-7; V: TRBV29-1; size: many; CDR3: CSVGDLYEQYF; DNA: TGCAGCGTGGGGGACCTCTACGAGCAGTACTTC
D: .; J: TRBJ1-4; V: TRBV11-2; size: many; CDR3: CASSSRRANEKLFF; DNA: TGTGCCAGCAGCTCGCGACGTGCTAATGAAAAACTGTTTTTT
D: TRBD2; J: TRBJ2-1; V: TRBV7-6; size: many; CDR3: CASSLKVTGTSGGAGNEQFF; DNA: TGTGCCAGCAGCCTTAAAGTCACCGGGACTAGCGGGGGGGCCGGCAATGAGCAGTTCTTC
D: .; J: TRBJ2-7; V: TRBV20-1; size: many; CDR3: CSAGDFSSYEQYF; DNA: TGCAGTGCTGGGGACTTCAGCTCCTACGAGCAGTACTTC
D: .; J: TRBJ1-5; V: TRBV4-1; size: many; CDR3: CASGQEGRVQPQHF; DNA: TGCGCCAGCGGCCAAGAGGGGAGAGTCCAGCCCCAGCATTTT
D: TRBD2; J: TRBJ2-2; V: TRBV6-1; size: many; CDR3: CASSVTSGKAGELFF; DNA: TGTGCCAGCAGTGTGACTAGCGGGAAGGCCGGGGAGCTGTTTTTT
D: TRBD1; J: TRBJ2-6; V: TRBV24-1; size: many; CDR3: CATSDFGQGANGANVLTF; DNA: TGTGCCACCAGTGATTTTGGCCAGGGGGCGAATGGGGCCAACGTCCTGACTTTC
D: TRBD2; J: TRBJ2-2; V: TRBV10-3; size: many; CDR3: CATGLAGGNTGELFF; DNA: TGTGCCACTGGACTAGCGGGAGGGAACACCGGGGAGCTGTTTTTT
D: TRBD2; J: TRBJ2-1; V: TRBV7-3; size: many; CDR3: CASSLGSGGYNEQFF; DNA: TGTGCCAGCAGCTTAGGTAGCGGGGGGTACAATGAGCAGTTCTTC
D: .; J: TRBJ2-7; V: TRBV7-8; size: many; CDR3: CASSSAGNYEQYF; DNA: TGTGCCAGCAGCTCAGCAGGGAACTACGAGCAGTACTTC
D: .; J: TRBJ2-1; V: TRBV29-1; size: many; CDR3: CSVEQDEQFF; DNA: TGCAGCGTTGAACAAGATGAGCAGTTCTTC
D: TRBD2; J: TRBJ2-3; V: TRBV6-1; size: few; CDR3: CASSEHASGVTSTDTQYF; DNA: TGTGCCAGCAGTGAACACGCCAGCGGGGTGACTAGCACAGATACGCAGTATTTT
D: .; J: TRBJ1-1; V: TRBV5-1; size: many; CDR3: CASSWALGGVNTEAFF; DNA: TGCGCCAGCAGCTGGGCCCTGGGGGGGGTGAACACTGAAGCTTTCTTT
D: TRBD1; J: TRBJ2-3; V: TRBV27; size: many; CDR3: CASSSYRGDTQYF; DNA: TGTGCCAGCAGTTCATACAGGGGTGATACGCAGTATTTT
D: TRBD1; J: TRBJ2-7; V: TRBV5-1; size: many; CDR3: CASSLAGQAYEQYF; DNA: TGCGCCAGCAGCTTGGCAGGACAGGCCTACGAGCAGTACTTC
D: .; J: TRBJ2-5; V: TRBV11-2; size: many; CDR3: CASSAQQGGETQYF; DNA: TGTGCCAGCAGCGCGCAACAGGGCGGGGAGACCCAGTACTTC